The rows below give T cell receptor beta chains drawn from one sample of a study of shared clonotypes between healthy human individuals. Sequenced by immunoSEQ multiplex PCR; TCRdb stores in-frame clones only, minus some. Of about 2.5 million clones in the sample, under 95% were seen once. The sequencing input was naive CD4+ T cells from PBMCs. Receptors originate from a man aged 18 to 35 in good health. Some clones in this sample may be carry-over from other donors' samples. Both conserved end residues are part of each CDR3. The D gene is left open where the match is weak. A clone size is listed for some rows: how often the clone was seen (once, few, many), or a class if it is expanded.

size: once
V: TRBV5-1
J: TRBJ2-7
D: -
CDR3: CASSLGGGAAVYEQYF
DNA: TGCGCCAGCAGCTTGGGGGGCGGGGCAGCCGTCTACGAGCAGTACTTC

size: -
V: TRBV5-1
J: TRBJ2-1
D: TRBD2
CDR3: CASSRLAGADNEQFF
DNA: TGCGCCAGCAGCCGACTAGCGGGAGCCGACAATGAGCAGTTCTTC

size: -
V: TRBV5-1
J: TRBJ2-5
D: TRBD2
CDR3: CASSQGLAGFETQYF
DNA: TGCGCCAGCAGCCAGGGACTAGCGGGATTCGAGACCCAGTACTTC

size: -
V: TRBV7-3
J: TRBJ2-5
D: -
CDR3: CASSLSFAETQYF
DNA: TGTGCCAGCAGCTTATCGTTTGCGGAGACCCAGTACTTC

size: -
V: TRBV29-1
J: TRBJ2-1
D: TRBD2
CDR3: CSVESSGRKNEQFF
DNA: TGCAGCGTTGAGTCTAGCGGGAGAAAGAATGAGCAGTTCTTC

size: -
V: TRBV27
J: TRBJ2-4
D: -
CDR3: CASSPRVFKNIQYF
DNA: TGTGCCAGCAGTCCCAGGGTTTTCAAAAACATTCAGTACTTC

size: -
V: TRBV28
J: TRBJ2-3
D: TRBD2
CDR3: CASTPLAGGWFETDTQYF
DNA: TGTGCCAGCACCCCCCTAGCGGGAGGGTGGTTTGAGACAGATACGCAGTATTTT

size: -
V: TRBV7-9
J: TRBJ2-3
D: -
CDR3: CASSHDSPSTDTQYF
DNA: TGTGCCAGCAGCCATGACTCCCCTAGCACAGATACGCAGTATTTT

size: -
V: TRBV27
J: TRBJ2-2
D: -
CDR3: CASRGLGRTGELFF
DNA: TGTGCCAGCAGGGGCCTGGGGAGGACCGGGGAGCTGTTTTTT

size: -
V: TRBV30
J: TRBJ2-2
D: TRBD1
CDR3: CALQGAKRTGELFF
DNA: TGTGCCCTACAGGGGGCAAAGAGGACCGGGGAGCTGTTTTTT

size: -
V: TRBV7-3
J: TRBJ2-1
D: TRBD1
CDR3: CASSGRGLVEQFF
DNA: TGTGCCAGCAGCGGCAGGGGGCTAGTTGAGCAGTTCTTC

size: -
V: TRBV6-1
J: TRBJ1-5
D: -
CDR3: CASSESVGSGHFNQPQHF
DNA: TGTGCCAGCAGTGAAAGTGTAGGGTCAGGGCATTTCAATCAGCCCCAGCATTTT

size: -
V: TRBV2
J: TRBJ2-3
D: -
CDR3: CASGDGKKGGTDTQYF
DNA: TGTGCCAGCGGGGACGGCAAAAAGGGGGGCACAGATACGCAGTATTTT

size: -
V: TRBV29-1
J: TRBJ2-2
D: TRBD2
CDR3: CSARRGASGSAGELFF
DNA: TGCAGCGCCAGACGGGGGGCTAGCGGGAGTGCCGGGGAGCTGTTTTTT

size: -
V: TRBV4-3
J: TRBJ2-5
D: TRBD2
CDR3: CASSQAIAGGQETQYF
DNA: TGCGCCAGCAGCCAGGCGATAGCGGGAGGACAAGAGACCCAGTACTTC

size: -
V: TRBV30
J: TRBJ2-1
D: -
CDR3: CAWRRAREQFF
DNA: TGTGCCTGGAGGAGGGCGAGGGAGCAGTTCTTC

size: few
V: TRBV4-2
J: TRBJ2-7
D: TRBD1
CDR3: CASSLRDRVEEQYF
DNA: TGTGCCAGCAGCCTCAGGGACAGGGTAGAGGAGCAGTACTTC

size: once
V: TRBV6-5
J: TRBJ1-5
D: -
CDR3: CASSNGGFGGQPQHF
DNA: TGTGCCAGCTCAAACGGAGGATTTGGGGGTCAGCCCCAGCATTTT

size: -
V: TRBV10-3
J: TRBJ2-7
D: TRBD2
CDR3: CAISDPRTSPIREQYF
DNA: TGTGCCATCAGTGACCCCCGGACTAGTCCCATTCGGGAGCAGTACTTC

size: -
V: TRBV27
J: TRBJ2-7
D: -
CDR3: CASSFRARGRGTLEQYF
DNA: TGTGCCAGCAGTTTTAGGGCAAGGGGCAGGGGTACCCTCGAGCAGTACTTC

size: -
V: TRBV5-1
J: TRBJ1-2
D: -
CDR3: CASSLSGVSTTYYGYTF
DNA: TGCGCCAGCAGCTTGTCGGGGGTGTCAACTACCTATTATGGCTACACCTTC

size: -
V: TRBV6-5
J: TRBJ2-7
D: TRBD2
CDR3: CASSYSIAGYEQYF
DNA: TGTGCCAGCAGTTACTCTATAGCGGGGTACGAGCAGTACTTC

size: -
V: TRBV4-1
J: TRBJ2-1
D: TRBD2
CDR3: CASSPQSGRMQFF
DNA: TGCGCCAGCAGCCCCCAAAGCGGGAGGATGCAGTTCTTC

size: -
V: TRBV9
J: TRBJ2-2
D: TRBD2
CDR3: CASSVATMVAGGKRAGELFF
DNA: TGTGCCAGCAGCGTAGCTACGATGGTAGCGGGAGGCAAGCGGGCCGGGGAGCTGTTTTTT

size: -
V: TRBV7-9
J: TRBJ2-7
D: TRBD1
CDR3: CASSRVRGTGSYEQYF
DNA: TGTGCCAGCAGCCGCGTCCGTGGGACAGGGAGCTACGAGCAGTACTTC

size: -
V: TRBV5-1
J: TRBJ2-5
D: TRBD2
CDR3: CASSPGTSGRAETQYF
DNA: TGCGCCAGCAGCCCGGGGACTAGCGGGAGGGCCGAGACCCAGTACTTC

size: -
V: TRBV27
J: TRBJ2-4
D: -
CDR3: CASSPRAEGDIQYF
DNA: TGTGCCAGCAGTCCTCGGGCTGAAGGGGACATTCAGTACTTC

size: -
V: TRBV15
J: TRBJ2-1
D: -
CDR3: CATSRDRGGGSYNEQFF
DNA: TGTGCCACCAGCAGAGACCGCGGGGGCGGCTCCTACAATGAGCAGTTCTTC

size: -
V: TRBV28
J: TRBJ1-2
D: -
CDR3: CASSLGADGNYGYTF
DNA: TGTGCCAGCAGTTTAGGAGCAGACGGCAACTATGGCTACACCTTC

size: -
V: TRBV5-5
J: TRBJ1-5
D: -
CDR3: CASSFDYEWGPNQPQHF
DNA: TGTGCCAGCAGCTTTGATTACGAATGGGGGCCCAATCAGCCCCAGCATTTT

size: few
V: TRBV27
J: TRBJ1-2
D: -
CDR3: CASSFTPGGNYGYTF
DNA: TGTGCCAGCAGTTTCACCCCTGGAGGGAACTATGGCTACACCTTC

size: -
V: TRBV9
J: TRBJ1-2
D: -
CDR3: CASSTAQAGYTF
DNA: TGTGCCAGCAGCACCGCGCAAGCTGGCTACACCTTC

size: -
V: TRBV5-1
J: TRBJ2-7
D: -
CDR3: CASSLRSAGRSSYEQYF
DNA: TGCGCCAGCAGCTTACGATCGGCGGGGCGGAGCTCCTACGAGCAGTACTTC

size: -
V: TRBV7-2
J: TRBJ2-3
D: -
CDR3: CASSSRGADTQYF
DNA: TGTGCCAGCAGCTCAAGGGGCGCAGATACGCAGTATTTT

size: -
V: TRBV28
J: TRBJ1-1
D: -
CDR3: CASTSPGGLGEAFF
DNA: TGTGCCAGCACCTCCCCCGGGGGGCTCGGTGAAGCTTTCTTT

size: -
V: TRBV28
J: TRBJ1-2
D: -
CDR3: CASRNRQSNYGYTF
DNA: TGTGCCAGCAGGAACCGGCAATCTAACTATGGCTACACCTTC

size: -
V: TRBV18
J: TRBJ2-7
D: -
CDR3: CASSPGAGAYEQYF
DNA: TGTGCCAGCTCACCAGGGGCAGGGGCGTACGAGCAGTACTTC

size: once
V: TRBV4-3
J: TRBJ1-2
D: -
CDR3: CASSQGGTTRHGYTF
DNA: TGCGCCAGCAGCCAAGGCGGGACAACCCGCCATGGCTACACCTTC

size: -
V: TRBV5-1
J: TRBJ2-2
D: -
CDR3: CASSFGDDTGELFF
DNA: TGCGCCAGCAGCTTCGGAGATGACACCGGGGAGCTGTTTTTT

size: -
V: TRBV27
J: TRBJ2-1
D: -
CDR3: CASSLSIHNEQFF
DNA: TGTGCCAGCAGTTTATCGATCCATAATGAGCAGTTCTTC

size: -
V: TRBV5-4
J: TRBJ2-5
D: -
CDR3: CASSPIGPGHEETQYF
DNA: TGTGCCAGCAGCCCGATCGGTCCGGGGCACGAAGAGACCCAGTACTTC

size: once
V: TRBV5-6
J: TRBJ2-1
D: -
CDR3: CASSLYTNEQFF
DNA: TGTGCCAGCAGCTTGTACACCAATGAGCAGTTCTTC

size: -
V: TRBV27
J: TRBJ2-1
D: -
CDR3: CASSLGRVAYNEQFF
DNA: TGTGCCAGCAGTTTGGGTAGGGTGGCCTACAATGAGCAGTTCTTC

size: once
V: TRBV5-3
J: TRBJ1-5
D: TRBD1
CDR3: CARSSQGAHGQPQHF
DNA: TGTGCCAGAAGTTCTCAGGGGGCGCATGGTCAGCCCCAGCATTTT

size: -
V: TRBV27
J: TRBJ1-2
D: -
CDR3: CASSLSGADGYTF
DNA: TGTGCCAGCAGTTTATCAGGGGCCGATGGCTACACCTTC

size: -
V: TRBV27
J: TRBJ2-7
D: TRBD2
CDR3: CASSTRGGGEQYF
DNA: TGTGCCAGCAGTACCCGGGGGGGCGGCGAGCAGTACTTC

size: once
V: TRBV6-5
J: TRBJ2-7
D: TRBD2
CDR3: CASTPIAGGADEQYF
DNA: TGTGCCAGCACCCCAATAGCGGGAGGTGCGGACGAGCAGTACTTC

size: -
V: TRBV29-1
J: TRBJ1-1
D: -
CDR3: CSSIRGRGTEAFF
DNA: TGCAGCTCAATAAGGGGGAGAGGAACTGAAGCTTTCTTT

size: -
V: TRBV25-1
J: TRBJ2-3
D: TRBD2
CDR3: CASSDLAGGPGDTQYF
DNA: TGTGCCAGCAGTGACCTAGCGGGAGGGCCGGGGGATACGCAGTATTTT